This is a list of T cell receptor beta chains from one sample in a study of T cell responses to AZD1222 COVID-19 vaccine. Some clones are missing from TCRdb's copy, which holds only in-frame ones; the method was immunoSEQ multiplex PCR. In the table there are some 130,000 clones, roughly 90% of which are singletons. The sample was peripheral blood, taken on day 0 of AZD1222 vaccination. All receptors derive from an adult in good health. Both conserved end residues are part of each CDR3. Fields, in order: clone size, J gene, V gene, CDR3 protein. Clone size, where shown, is once, few, many, or a class for clones that have expanded.

once TRBJ2-2 TRBV12-3/TRBV12-4 CASSGDTGELFF
NA TRBJ1-4 TRBV2 CATTARKGRSTNEKLFF
NA TRBJ1-1 TRBV5-4 CASSYLDRGNTEAFF
NA TRBJ2-3 TRBV3-1/TRBV3-2 CASSGSGNRTDTQYF
NA TRBJ1-1 TRBV5-1 CASSLDREGEAFF
NA TRBJ2-1 TRBV2 CASSARLADNEQFF
NA TRBJ1-2 TRBV6-2/TRBV6-3 CASSREAVSYGYTF
NA TRBJ1-6 TRBV7-9 CASSEGQENSPLHF
few TRBJ2-2 TRBV27 CASSSRGRAGELFF
NA TRBJ2-5 TRBV15 CATSRDYGRGGRETQYF
NA TRBJ1-4 TRBV19 CASTLTGVNEKLFF
few TRBJ2-2 TRBV19 CASSIAGGPTGELFF
NA TRBJ2-1 TRBV3-1/TRBV3-2 CASSQSGTINEQFF
NA TRBJ2-7 TRBV14 CASSQDGRIYEQYF
once TRBJ2-2 TRBV5-4 CASSRCPGIF
few TRBJ2-2 TRBV7-3 CASSTDTGELFF
NA TRBJ2-2 TRBV19 CASNFGTGYTGELFF